This is a list of T cell receptor beta chains from one sample in a study of T cell repertoires in cytomegalovirus infection. TCRdb redid the calling of the reads with MiXCR, one entry per CDR3 protein. The sample comprises hundreds of thousands of distinct CDR3 sequences, 20% to 30% of which are singletons, and under 8.5% rests with the top ten. Sequenced: CD8+ T cells from PBMCs. The receptors were sampled from a human donor in good health (CMV status not recorded). Some clones in this sample may be carry-over from other donors' samples. The CDR3 runs from the conserved cysteine through the conserved F or W. The D gene is left open where the match is weak. Size tells how often a clone was seen (once, few, many) or the class of an expanded clone, and some rows leave it out.

size: -; V: TRBV2; D: -; J: TRBJ2-1; DNA: TGTGCCACCGGGGAGCCTTCCTACAATGAGCAGTTCTTC; CDR3: CATGEPSYNEQFF
size: -; V: TRBV25-1; D: -; J: TRBJ2-3; DNA: TGTGCCAGCAGTGAGGATTTGACAGACACAGATACGCAGTATTTT; CDR3: CASSEDLTDTDTQYF
size: many; V: TRBV7-8; D: -; J: TRBJ1-1; DNA: TGTGCCAGCAGCTTATACGGATCTTTTGGGGGCGACGACACTGAAGCTTTCTTT; CDR3: CASSLYGSFGGDDTEAFF
size: few; V: TRBV19; D: -; J: TRBJ1-2; DNA: TGTGCCAGTAGTATAGATCCTCTCGACCACTATGGCTACACCTTC; CDR3: CASSIDPLDHYGYTF
size: few; V: TRBV5-1; D: TRBD1; J: TRBJ2-2; DNA: TGCGCCAGCAGCCCCCCGGGACAGACAACCGGGGAGCTGTTTTTT; CDR3: CASSPPGQTTGELFF
size: many; V: TRBV7-9; D: -; J: TRBJ2-1; DNA: TGTGCCAGCAGCCCCAGGATGGGAAGTGACAATGAGCAGTTCTTC; CDR3: CASSPRMGSDNEQFF
size: few; V: TRBV6-6; D: TRBD1; J: TRBJ2-1; DNA: TGTGCCAGCAGTTACATGACAGGGGGCCCGAATGAGCAGTTCTTC; CDR3: CASSYMTGGPNEQFF
size: many; V: TRBV6-1; D: -; J: TRBJ2-1; DNA: TGTGCCAGCAGTTTAACAGGTCCCTCCTACAATGAGCAGTTCTTC; CDR3: CASSLTGPSYNEQFF
size: many; V: TRBV20-1; D: TRBD1; J: TRBJ2-1; DNA: TGCAGTGCTTCTACGCCGGGACAGGGGTACTACAATGAGCAGTTCTTC; CDR3: CSASTPGQGYYNEQFF
size: -; V: TRBV29-1; D: -; J: TRBJ2-1; DNA: TGCAGCCCCCTCAGAGGGGAGTACAATGAGCAGTTCTTC; CDR3: CSPLRGEYNEQFF
size: few; V: TRBV14; D: TRBD2; J: TRBJ2-3; DNA: TGTGCCAGCAGCCACATGATAAACGCGGGGGGCGCTTCAGATACGCAGTATTTT; CDR3: CASSHMINAGGASDTQYF
size: -; V: TRBV7-4; D: -; J: TRBJ2-1; DNA: TGTGCCAGCAGCTTAGGGTGGGGCAATGAGCAGTTCTTC; CDR3: CASSLGWGNEQFF
size: few; V: TRBV29-1; D: -; J: TRBJ2-3; DNA: TGCAGCGTTGGAAGCCCCAACGTCTCCCAGGGGCGTAGCACAGATACGCAGTATTTT; CDR3: CSVGSPNVSQGRSTDTQYF
size: few; V: TRBV29-1; D: -; J: TRBJ2-1; DNA: TGCAGCGATCGCCGGGGGACCTACAATGAGCAGTTCTTC; CDR3: CSDRRGTYNEQFF
size: few; V: TRBV10-2; D: -; J: TRBJ1-2; DNA: TGCGCCAGCAGTGAGTCGAGGGGTGGCTACACCTTC; CDR3: CASSESRGGYTF
size: many; V: TRBV7-2; D: -; J: TRBJ2-2; DNA: TGTGCCAGCAGCTTTTATTCTTGGACTACCGGGGAGCTGTTTTTT; CDR3: CASSFYSWTTGELFF
size: many; V: TRBV7-2; D: -; J: TRBJ2-3; DNA: TGTGCCAGCAGCTTAAGGACCCGCGAGGTGGTAGATACGCAGTATTTT; CDR3: CASSLRTREVVDTQYF
size: many; V: TRBV7-8; D: -; J: TRBJ2-7; DNA: TGTGCCAGCAGCCAAACCCCCGGGCACGAGCAGTACTTC; CDR3: CASSQTPGHEQYF